This paragraph covers one T cell receptor beta chain sequence. Its antigen is undetermined. The data originate from a study of spatial heterogeneity in lung cancer. Regarding the study as a whole: Among blood samples, ubiquitous expanded tumor TCRs appeared more at resection than at follow-up.

Time point in this sample: sample taken at primary tumor resection. Sequencing was performed on whole RNA extracted from tumor and nontumor lung tissue, or from frozen PBMC, and the material was left unsorted. Approximately 70 TRACERx patients with early, untreated non-small cell lung cancer donated samples. V was shortened by 4 bases and J by 4 bases, with 16 bases between the two germline ends. The CDR3 loop spans 15 amino acids. Germline assignment: CDR1 SGHTA and CDR2 FQGNSA. The library protocol tagged each TCR cDNA with a unique molecular identifier. TCRdb reprocessed the 5' RACE reads via MiXCR and lists one record per CDR3 protein. The sample lists 49,000 or so distinct CDR3 sequences, roughly 12% seen once, with roughly 40% in the top ten.

Specimen: PBMCs, collected at surgery. The V and J genes are TRBV7-2 and TRBJ2-5; maybe TRBD2 (5 bases). The receptor was isolated from a female donor with early-stage non-small cell lung cancer. CDR3 in amino acids: CASSSGKIGGETQYF. The CDR3 bases are TGTGCCAGCAGCTCTGGAAAGATAGGAGGAGAGACCCAGTACTTC. Full variable domain (outside the CDR3, taken from reference TRBV7-2 and TRBJ2-5): GAGVSQSPSNKVTEKGKDVELRCDPISGHTALYWYRQSLGQGLEFLIYFQGNSAPDKSGLPSDRFSAERTGGSVSTLTIQRTQQEDSAVYLCASSSGKIGGETQYFGPGTRLLVL.